This T cell receptor (beta chain) originates from a study of T cells after yellow fever vaccination. The overall study: For low cell numbers, libraries were made with SMART-Seq v4 Ultra Low Input.

The CDR3 has 17 residues. V shed 1 base and J 10 bases; nucleotides not matched to a gene: 20. Germline V CDR1 and CDR2: DFQATT, SNEGSKA (reference sequence). Details on this clonotype: The antigen is not known.

General study results and limits: Once the booster was given, most primary-vaccination clones reappeared, at just over 95% for CD4 and approximately 88% for CD8.

Template switching by 5'RACE produced TCR cDNA, adding a universal primer site and UMIs. One entry per CDR3 protein, called by TCRdb with MiXCR from the 5' RACE reads. The repertoire holds some 600,000 distinct CDR3 sequences, about a sixth seen once, with roughly 17% in the top ten. Sequencing used PBMCs, obtained about 5 days after the first yellow fever vaccination. The rearrangement joins TRBV20-1 to TRBJ2-3, with TRBD2 identical over 7 bases. This sequence originates from a man aged 18 to 30 who received the YFV17D yellow fever vaccine. The CDR3, as DNA: TGCAGTGCTAGAGCTACTCTGCAGCGGGGCCCCTGGGTTCCGCAGTATTTT. Protein product: CSARATLQRGPWVPQYF.